This T cell receptor beta chain was profiled in a study of blood T cell repertoires in COVID-19. Clones were read by immunoSEQ multiplex PCR, and TCRdb kept only the in-frame ones, dropping some. Of approximately 300,000 clones in the sample, 75% to 90% were seen once. This clone was recorded only once. This CDR3 has 15 residues. The V gene lost 4 bases and the J gene lost 2 bases, with 14 bases spanning the gap. From germline, CDR1 is MDHEN and CDR2 SYDVKM. This chain uses TRBV28 with TRBJ1-2; a weak D match, TRBD1 (6 bases). The sequenced sample consisted of PBMCs or T cells enriched from blood (not recorded which). This clonotype was sampled from a man aged 55 to 70 who had recovered from COVID-19. This CDR3 reads CASSSADRPNYGYTF. The DNA of the CDR3 is TGTGCCAGCAGTTCGGCTGACAGGCCCAACTATGGCTACACCTTC.